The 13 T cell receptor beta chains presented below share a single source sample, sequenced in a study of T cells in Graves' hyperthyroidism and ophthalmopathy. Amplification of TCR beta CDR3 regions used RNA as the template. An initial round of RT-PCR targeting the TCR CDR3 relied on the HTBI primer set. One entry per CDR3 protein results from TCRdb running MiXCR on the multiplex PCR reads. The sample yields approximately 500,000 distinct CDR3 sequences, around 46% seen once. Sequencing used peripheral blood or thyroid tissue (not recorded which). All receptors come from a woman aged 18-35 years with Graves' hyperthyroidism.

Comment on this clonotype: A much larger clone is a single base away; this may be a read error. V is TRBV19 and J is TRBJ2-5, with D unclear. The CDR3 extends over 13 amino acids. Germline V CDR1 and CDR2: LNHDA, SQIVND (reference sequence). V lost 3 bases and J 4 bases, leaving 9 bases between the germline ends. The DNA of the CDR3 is TGTGCCAGTAGTATGGCCGGCGCAGAGACCCAGTACTTC. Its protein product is CASSMAGAETQYF. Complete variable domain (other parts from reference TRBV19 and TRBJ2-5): DGGITQSPKYLFRKEGQNVTLSCEQNLNHDAMYWYRQDPGQGLRLIYYSQIVNDFQKGDIAEGYSVSREKKESFPLTVTSAQKNPTAFYLCASSMAGAETQYFGPGTRLLVL.

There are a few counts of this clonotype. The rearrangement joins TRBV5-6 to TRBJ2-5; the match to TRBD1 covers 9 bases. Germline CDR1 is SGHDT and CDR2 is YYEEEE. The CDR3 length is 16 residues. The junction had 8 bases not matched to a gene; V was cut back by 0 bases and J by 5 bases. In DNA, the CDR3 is TGTGCCAGCAGCTTGGAACAGGGGGCAATTCGGGAGACCCAGTACTTC. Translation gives CASSLEQGAIRETQYF.

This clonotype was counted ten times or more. The CDR3 nucleotides read TGTGCCAGCTCACAATCCAGGGCTGAAGCTTTCTTT. Translating gives CASSQSRAEAFF. The V call is TRBV18, the J call TRBJ1-1; D is possibly TRBD1 (5 bases). CDR1 and CDR2 (germline): KGHSH, LQKENI. V lost 4 bases and J lost 6, with 9 bases in between. The CDR3 contains 12 residues.

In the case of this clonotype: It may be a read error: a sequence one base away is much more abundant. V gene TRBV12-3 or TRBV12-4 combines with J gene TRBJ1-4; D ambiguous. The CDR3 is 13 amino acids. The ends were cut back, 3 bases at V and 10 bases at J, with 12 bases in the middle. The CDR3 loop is CASSFRAIGKLFF. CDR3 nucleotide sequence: TGTGCCAGCAGTTTTCGCGCGATTGGAAAACTGTTTTTT.

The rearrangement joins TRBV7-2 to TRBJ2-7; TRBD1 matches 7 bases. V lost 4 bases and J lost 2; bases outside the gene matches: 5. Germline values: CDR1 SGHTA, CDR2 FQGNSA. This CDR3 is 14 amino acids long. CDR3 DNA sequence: TGTGCCAGCAGCTGGAAGACAGGGCCCTACGAGCAGTACTTC. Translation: CASSWKTGPYEQYF.

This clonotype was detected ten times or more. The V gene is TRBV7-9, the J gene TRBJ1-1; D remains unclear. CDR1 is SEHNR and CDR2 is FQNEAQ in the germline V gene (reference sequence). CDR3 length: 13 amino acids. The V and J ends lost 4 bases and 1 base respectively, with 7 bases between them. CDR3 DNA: TGTGCCAGCAGCTCGCTCGGGAACACTGAAGCTTTCTTT. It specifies CASSSLGNTEAFF.

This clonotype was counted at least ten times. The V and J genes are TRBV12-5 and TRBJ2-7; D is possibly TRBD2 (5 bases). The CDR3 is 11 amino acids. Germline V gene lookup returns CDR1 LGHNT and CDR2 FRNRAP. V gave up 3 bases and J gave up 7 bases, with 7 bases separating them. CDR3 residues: CASGFRGEQYF. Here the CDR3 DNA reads TGTGCTAGTGGTTTTCGGGGAGAGCAGTACTTC. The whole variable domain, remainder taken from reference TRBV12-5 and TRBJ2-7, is DARVTQTPRHKVTEMGQEVTMRCQPILGHNTVFWYRQTMMQGLELLAYFRNRAPLDDSGMPKDRFSAEMPDATLATLKIQPSEPRDSAVYFCASGFRGEQYFGPGTRLTVT.

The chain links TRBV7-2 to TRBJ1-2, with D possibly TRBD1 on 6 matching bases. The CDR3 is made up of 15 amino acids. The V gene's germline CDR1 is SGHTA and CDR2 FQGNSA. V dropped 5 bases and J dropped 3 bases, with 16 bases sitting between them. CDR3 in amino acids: CASSTTPGTHYGYTF. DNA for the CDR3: TGTGCCAGCAGCACCACCCCCGGGACACACTATGGCTACACCTTC.

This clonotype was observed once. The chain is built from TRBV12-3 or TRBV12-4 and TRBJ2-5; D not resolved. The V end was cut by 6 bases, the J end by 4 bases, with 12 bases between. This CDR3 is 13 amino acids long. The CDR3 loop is CASRSTPLETQYF. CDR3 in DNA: TGTGCCAGCAGGTCGACCCCGCTAGAGACCCAGTACTTC.

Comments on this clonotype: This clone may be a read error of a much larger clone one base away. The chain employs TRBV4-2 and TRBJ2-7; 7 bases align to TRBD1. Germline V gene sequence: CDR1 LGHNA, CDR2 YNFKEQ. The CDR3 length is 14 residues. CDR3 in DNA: TGTGCCAGCAGCCAGATGGACAGGACCTACAAGCAGTACTTC. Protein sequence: CASSQMDRTYKQYF.

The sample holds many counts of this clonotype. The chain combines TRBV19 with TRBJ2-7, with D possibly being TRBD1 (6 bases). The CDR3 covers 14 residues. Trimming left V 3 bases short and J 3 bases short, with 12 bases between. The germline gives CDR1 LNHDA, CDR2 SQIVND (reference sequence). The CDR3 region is CASSISDSRYEQYF. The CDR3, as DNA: TGTGCCAGTAGTATTTCGGACAGCCGCTACGAGCAGTACTTC.

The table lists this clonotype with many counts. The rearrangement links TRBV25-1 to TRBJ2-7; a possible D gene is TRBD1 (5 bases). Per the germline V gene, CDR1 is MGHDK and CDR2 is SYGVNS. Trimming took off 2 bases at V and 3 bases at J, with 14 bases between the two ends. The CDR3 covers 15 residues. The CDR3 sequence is CASSEPGAGIYEQYF. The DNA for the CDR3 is TGTGCCAGCAGTGAACCTGGGGCAGGGATCTACGAGCAGTACTTC.

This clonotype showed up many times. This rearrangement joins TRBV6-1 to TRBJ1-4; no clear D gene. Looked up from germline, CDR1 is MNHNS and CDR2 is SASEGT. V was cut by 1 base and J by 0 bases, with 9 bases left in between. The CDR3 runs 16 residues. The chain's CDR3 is CASSEDMGSTNEKLFF. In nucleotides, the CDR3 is TGTGCCAGCAGTGAAGACATGGGGTCAACTAATGAAAAACTGTTTTTT.